These 30 T cell receptor beta chains were all obtained from the same sample, sequenced in a study of blood T cell repertoires in COVID-19. Assay: immunoSEQ multiplex PCR; the TCRdb copy retains only in-frame clones and omits some. This sample has roughly 300,000 clones, with about 83% found just once. Sequencing input: peripheral blood. The receptors come from a woman in her forties or fifties with acute or convalescent COVID-19.

This rearrangement joins TRBV6-5 to TRBJ2-7; TRBD2 matches 7 bases. Germline lookup yields CDR1 MNHEY and CDR2 SVGAGI. CDR3 length: 12 amino acids. Trimming at V came to 7 bases and at J to 4 bases, leaving 4 bases not matched to a gene. The CDR3 nucleotides read TGTGCCAGCAATGGGGGGGGATACGAGCAGTACGTC. Encoded protein: CASNGGGYEQYV.

J is TRBJ2-1 and V is TRBV7-6; 9 nucleotides agree with TRBD2. CDR1 SGHVS and CDR2 FNYEAQ come from the germline V gene. Losses at the gene ends were 5 bases for V and 5 bases for J; bases not matched to a gene: 7. The CDR3 consists of 15 residues. The CDR3 reads CASSPGLAMNNEQFF. DNA for the CDR3: TGTGCCAGCAGCCCGGGACTAGCAATGAACAATGAGCAGTTCTTC.

Note on this clone: In the same sample, other DNA sequences code for this CDR3. The chain combines TRBV12-3 or TRBV12-4 with TRBJ2-7; TRBD2 agrees at 10 bases. CDR3 size: 13 residues. Trimming removed 3 bases from V and 5 bases from J; junction bases left unmatched: 1. The DNA of the CDR3 is TGTGCCAGCAGTTTGGGGACTAGCGACGAGCAGTACTTC. Its translation: CASSLGTSDEQYF.

The chain couples TRBV5-4 to TRBJ1-5, with 7 positions matching TRBD1. The germline V gene encodes CDR1 SGHNT and CDR2 YYREEE (reference sequence). Losses at the gene ends were 4 bases for V and 2 bases for J; bases not matched to a gene: 9. The CDR3 runs 16 residues. The CDR3 is CASSIGGQGGNQPQHF. CDR3 coding DNA: TGTGCCAGCAGCATCGGGGGCCAGGGGGGCAATCAGCCCCAGCATTTT.

Points on this clone: The identical CDR3 is also encoded by other nucleotide sequences in the sample. The chain carries TRBV7-9 and TRBJ1-1; tentative D call: TRBD1 (5 bases). V was clipped by 1 base and J by 0 bases, with 9 bases between them. CDR1 is SEHNR, CDR2 FQNEAQ, per germline (reference sequence). The CDR3 length is 15 residues. CDR3 nucleotide sequence: TGTGCCAGCAGCTTAGGTGGGGCCATGAACACTGAAGCTTTCTTT. Amino acid sequence: CASSLGGAMNTEAFF.

The chain links TRBV5-1 to TRBJ1-2; 9 bases fit TRBD1. CDR1 and CDR2 (germline): SGHRS, YFSETQ. Losses at the gene ends were 2 bases for V and 7 bases for J; bases not matched to a gene: 6. The length of the CDR3 is 14 residues. The CDR3 loop reads CASSLLGTGSGYTF. The CDR3 DNA follows: TGCGCCAGCAGCTTACTAGGGACAGGGAGTGGCTACACCTTC.

V gene TRBV5-1 combines with J gene TRBJ1-1, with TRBD1 matching 9 bases. Trimming removed 4 bases from V and 10 bases from J; junction bases left unmatched: 11. Germline V gene sequence: CDR1 SGHRS, CDR2 YFSETQ. This CDR3 has 14 residues. The CDR3 reads CASSDPGQGYGAFF. The CDR3 DNA is TGCGCCAGCAGCGACCCGGGACAGGGTTACGGAGCTTTCTTT.

The chain recombines TRBV5-6 with TRBJ2-1; D is perhaps TRBD1 (6 bases). This CDR3 region has 16 residues. The germline V gene encodes CDR1 SGHDT and CDR2 YYEEEE. The V end lost 4 bases, the J end lost 2 bases, and 16 bases lay between the germline ends. CDR3 loop: CASSKLQGNPYNEQFF. CDR3 in DNA: TGTGCCAGCAGCAAATTACAGGGCAACCCCTACAATGAGCAGTTCTTC.

This sequence joins TRBV7-2 and TRBJ2-7, with D possibly TRBD1 on 8 matching bases. Trimming shortened V by 3 bases and J by 6 bases, and 18 bases separated the two germline ends. Germline V gives CDR1 SGHTA, CDR2 FQGNSA. The CDR3 runs to 15 residues. This chain's CDR3 is CASSLGGQGAIEQYF. For the CDR3, the DNA is TGTGCCAGCAGCTTGGGGGGGCAGGGGGCAATCGAGCAGTACTTC.

This chain links TRBV13 with TRBJ1-1, with no clear D. V lost 7 bases to trimming and J lost 1 base, with 19 bases between them. The CDR3 totals 16 residues. The germline V gene encodes CDR1 PRHDT and CDR2 FYEKMQ (reference sequence). The CDR3 bases are TGTGCCAGCACGACACAAGTTTATTCTCGGAACACTGAAGCTTTCTTT. Residues: CASTTQVYSRNTEAFF. Together with reference TRBV13 and TRBJ1-1, the CDR3 gives the full variable domain: AAGVIQSPRHLIKEKRETATLKCYPIPRHDTVYWYQQGPGQDPQFLISFYEKMQSDKGSIPDRFSAQQFSDYHSELNMSSLELGDSALYFCASTTQVYSRNTEAFFGQGTRLTVV.

The V call is TRBV7-2, the J call TRBJ2-7; possible D gene TRBD1, 6 bases. The CDR3 sequence is 16 residues long. CDR1 is SGHTA and CDR2 is FQGNSA in the germline V gene. The V end was cut by 5 bases, the J end by 5 bases, with 22 bases between. DNA for the CDR3: TGTGCCAGCAGCCAAAACCGGGACATAGGAAGGGACGAGCAGTACTTC. Encoded protein: CASSQNRDIGRDEQYF.

The chain is built from TRBV6-5 and TRBJ2-7, with 10 nucleotides matching TRBD1. This CDR3 has 14 residues. Germline assignment: CDR1 MNHEY and CDR2 SVGAGI. V lost 5 bases and J lost 3; bases outside the gene matches: 4. DNA of the CDR3: TGTGCCAGCAGTAGGACAGGGGGGGACTACGAGCAGTACGTC. As protein: CASSRTGGDYEQYV.

This rearrangement joins TRBV19 to TRBJ2-7; 11 bases line up with TRBD1. The V gene end was trimmed by 8 bases and the J gene end by 7 bases; junction bases not matched to a gene: 10. The germline CDR1 and CDR2 sequences are LNHDA and SQIVND (reference sequence). The CDR3 is 14 residues long. The CDR3 DNA sequence: TGTGCCAGTTCTTGGACAGGGGGCTTGAGGGAGCAGTACTTC. Protein: CASSWTGGLREQYF.

A single count supports this clone. The chain joins TRBV5-1 to TRBJ1-2, with D perhaps TRBD1 (6 bases). Germline loops: CDR1 SGHRS, CDR2 YFSETQ. Trimming shortened V by 2 bases and J by 8 bases, and 13 bases separated the two germline ends. This CDR3 comprises 13 residues. CDR3: CASSLQGQDGYTF. The CDR3 bases are TGCGCCAGCAGCTTACAGGGTCAGGACGGCTACACCTTC.

The genes are TRBV18 and TRBJ1-1; 7 bases are shared with TRBD1. J gave up 5 bases and V 5 bases, and 8 bases lay outside the gene matches. The CDR3 consists of 14 residues. Germline V gene sequence: CDR1 KGHSH, CDR2 LQKENI. CDR3 residues: CASSVGQVGTEAFF. CDR3 bases: TGTGCCAGCTCAGTCGGACAGGTCGGGACTGAAGCTTTCTTT.

Points on this clone: Different DNA sequences within this sample yield the same CDR3. The V and J genes are TRBV2 and TRBJ1-2; D is unresolved. The CDR3 extends over 12 amino acids. Germline CDR1 SNHLY, CDR2 FYNNEI. The V and J ends lost 6 bases and 4 bases respectively, with 9 bases between them. CDR3 residues: CASSATGYGYTF. DNA of the CDR3: TGTGCCAGCAGCGCTACCGGCTATGGCTACACCTTC.

The CDR3 DNA follows: TGTGCCATCAGTGGTTCCACAGGGAGCTCTGGAAACACCATATATTTT. Protein: CAISGSTGSSGNTIYF. The rearrangement uses TRBV10-3 and TRBJ1-3, with a tentative D call TRBD1 (6 bases). Germline values: CDR1 ENHRY, CDR2 SYGVKD. The CDR3 extends over 16 amino acids. Trimming left V 4 bases short and J 0 bases short, with 13 bases between.

CDR3 in DNA: TGTGCCAGCAGCTTGTACGGAGCGTCGGAAAAACTGTTTTTT. It specifies CASSLYGASEKLFF. The chain joins TRBV5-4 to TRBJ1-4, with D unresolved. Trimming removed 1 base from V and 8 bases from J, with 12 bases in between. The CDR3 consists of 14 residues. From germline, CDR1 is SGHNT and CDR2 YYREEE (reference sequence).

The chain uses TRBV10-2 and TRBJ1-2; D is ambiguous. Germline values: CDR1 WSHSY, CDR2 SAAADI. Trimming stripped 3 bases from V and 8 bases from J, with 13 bases between. The CDR3 runs 13 residues. CDR3 amino acids: CASSDPGSRGYTF. The CDR3 region has the DNA TGCGCCAGCAGTGATCCCGGGTCTCGCGGCTACACCTTC.

CDR3 nucleotides: TGTGCCAGCAGCATAGGACAGGGGAGTGGCTACACCTTC. This encodes CASSIGQGSGYTF. The chain carries TRBV5-4 and TRBJ1-2; the match to TRBD1 covers 9 bases. V was clipped by 4 bases and J by 7 bases; unmatched bases: 5. CDR1 is SGHNT, CDR2 YYREEE, per germline (reference sequence). The CDR3 sequence is 13 residues long.

The V call is TRBV6-1, the J call TRBJ1-2; 10 bases are a match to TRBD1. J lost 7 bases, V lost 2 bases, and 4 bases had no gene match. The CDR3 totals 14 residues. The germline gives CDR1 MNHNS, CDR2 SASEGT. The CDR3 DNA reads as TGTGCCAGCAGTGAACCGGACAGGGGGGCTGGCTACACCTTC. Translated, it gives CASSEPDRGAGYTF.

The sample holds a few counts of this clone. V usage is TRBV27 and J usage is TRBJ1-4, with TRBD1 matching over 7 bases. CDR3 length equals 13 residues. Germline V gene lookup returns CDR1 MNHEY and CDR2 SMNVEV (reference sequence). Unmatched junction bases numbered 6, after V lost 6 bases and J lost 8 bases. CDR3 sequence: CASRKTGREKLFF. CDR3 nucleotide sequence: TGTGCCAGCAGGAAGACAGGGCGCGAAAAACTGTTTTTT.

The rearrangement uses TRBV6-5 and TRBJ1-2; perhaps TRBD1 as D (5 bases). CDR1 is MNHEY, CDR2 SVGAGI, per germline. The CDR3 contains 13 residues. Trimming removed 4 bases at V and 1 base at J, with 7 bases between. CDR3 amino acids: CASSLTDNYGYTF. The CDR3 nucleotides read TGTGCCAGCAGTTTGACAGATAACTATGGCTACACCTTC.

This sequence joins TRBV3-1 (or the pseudogene TRBV3-2) and TRBJ2-1; the match to TRBD2 covers 13 bases. V dropped 6 bases and J dropped 6; count of bases not matched to a gene: 5. The germline CDR1 and CDR2 sequences are LGHDT and YNNKEL (reference sequence). The CDR3 length is 15 residues. The chain's CDR3 is CASRTLAGGRNEQFF. CDR3 coding DNA: TGTGCCAGCAGGACACTAGCGGGGGGGCGCAATGAGCAGTTCTTC.

This sequence joins TRBV5-1 and TRBJ2-3, with D maybe TRBD1 (6 bases). CDR3 length equals 15 residues. Looked up from germline, CDR1 is SGHRS and CDR2 is YFSETQ. Trimming cost V 4 bases and J 6 bases, with 18 bases left between them. CDR3 sequence reads: CASSPARTESDTQYF. The CDR3 nucleotides are TGCGCCAGCAGCCCGGCCCGGACAGAGTCGGATACGCAGTATTTT.

This chain joins TRBV6-1 and TRBJ2-1, with 13 nucleotides matching TRBD2. Germline V CDR1 and CDR2: MNHNS, SASEGT. The J segment lost 3 bases and the V segment lost 3 bases, leaving 5 bases of the junction unmatched. There are 17 residues in the CDR3. CDR3 residues: CASSDPGLAGHYNEQFF. CDR3 DNA sequence: TGTGCCAGCAGTGACCCGGGACTAGCGGGACACTACAATGAGCAGTTCTTC.

The V and J genes are TRBV5-6 and TRBJ1-6; D is uncertain. Trimming shortened V by 1 base and J by 6 bases, and 5 bases separated the two germline ends. This CDR3 has 13 residues. Germline assignment: CDR1 SGHDT and CDR2 YYEEEE. The CDR3 DNA reads TGTGCCAGCAGCTTGAGTAGTAATTCACCCCTCCACTTT. It specifies CASSLSSNSPLHF.

The chain combines TRBV6-5 with TRBJ1-5; 9 bases map to TRBD1. J lost 6 bases, V lost 4 bases, and 4 bases had no gene match. The CDR3 extends over 14 amino acids. Germline loops: CDR1 MNHEY, CDR2 SVGAGI. As DNA, the CDR3 is TGTGCCAGCAGTTGGGACAGGGATGGTCAGCCCCAGCATTTT. It translates to CASSWDRDGQPQHF.

The V and J genes are TRBV12-3 or TRBV12-4 and TRBJ1-2, with D uncertain. Trimming removed 3 bases from V and 7 bases from J, with 9 bases in between. The CDR3 sequence is 12 residues long. The CDR3, as DNA: TGTGCCAGCAGTTTGAGCCAGCGTGGCTACACCTTC. Translated: CASSLSQRGYTF.

The chain joins TRBV6-5 to TRBJ2-1; TRBD2 is a possible D gene (5 bases). The germline V gene has CDR1 MNHEY and CDR2 SVGAGI. The CDR3 runs 15 residues. V was pared by 0 bases and J by 5 bases, with 11 bases between. The CDR3 sequence: CASSYSGEGNNEQFF. The CDR3 DNA reads TGTGCCAGCAGTTACTCGGGTGAGGGAAACAATGAGCAGTTCTTC.